A selection of T cell receptor beta chains follows, all from one sample in a study of blood T cells in healthy people across ages. MiXCR was run by TCRdb on the 5' RACE reads, yielding one entry per CDR3 protein. Among fewer than 950,000 distinct CDR3 sequences listed, 50% to 65% were seen once. Sequences were obtained from blood. All receptors derive from a man older than 75 in good health. Each CDR3 is given with its conserved first and last residue. D genes are given only for firm matches. For some rows the clone size is stated as once, few or many, or as a class when expanded; others skip it.

d_gene | j_gene | v_gene | abundance | CDR3aa | CDR3nt
NA | TRBJ2-7 | TRBV29-1 | NA | CSVVARHEQYF | TGCAGCGTTGTAGCGCGGCACGAGCAGTACTTC
NA | TRBJ2-3 | TRBV7-3 | NA | CASSKLGEDTQYF | TGTGCCAGCAGCAAACTGGGGGAGGATACGCAGTATTTT
TRBD2 | TRBJ2-7 | TRBV20-1 | NA | CSARGQTSGGTYEQYF | TGCAGTGCTAGAGGCCAGACTAGCGGGGGAACCTACGAGCAGTACTTC
TRBD1 | TRBJ2-7 | TRBV6-5 | NA | CASSAQGARYNEQYF | TGTGCCAGCAGTGCCCAGGGGGCGAGATACAATGAGCAGTACTTC
TRBD1 | TRBJ2-7 | TRBV11-2 | few | CASSLEVGQGAYEQYF | TGTGCCAGCAGCTTAGAAGTGGGGCAGGGGGCCTACGAGCAGTACTTC
TRBD2 | TRBJ2-7 | TRBV20-1 | NA | CSARDSLAGVWEQYF | TGCAGTGCTAGAGATAGCCTAGCGGGAGTCTGGGAGCAGTACTTC
TRBD1 | TRBJ2-1 | TRBV12-3/TRBV12-4 | NA | CASSLVTGQGASEQFF | TGTGCCAGCAGTTTGGTAACGGGACAGGGGGCGTCTGAGCAGTTCTTC
TRBD2 | TRBJ2-3 | TRBV7-2 | NA | CASSSSSGRIADTQYF | TGTGCCAGCAGCTCATCTAGCGGGAGGATTGCAGATACGCAGTATTTT
NA | TRBJ2-5 | TRBV5-1 | few | CASSLGQSETQYF | TGCGCCAGCAGCTTGGGACAGTCGGAGACCCAGTACTTC
TRBD2 | TRBJ2-7 | TRBV20-1 | NA | CSARDASGRLEQYF | TGCAGTGCTAGAGACGCTAGCGGGAGACTCGAGCAGTACTTC
NA | TRBJ1-1 | TRBV3-1 | NA | CASSLNQNTEAFF | TGTGCCAGCAGCCTAAATCAGAACACTGAAGCTTTCTTT
TRBD1 | TRBJ2-3 | TRBV9 | NA | CASSGGQHSDTQYF | TGTGCCAGCAGCGGGGGACAGCACTCAGATACGCAGTATTTT
NA | TRBJ2-5 | TRBV3-1 | NA | CASSRVGVRETQYF | TGTGCCAGCAGCCGAGTAGGGGTTCGGGAGACCCAGTACTTC
NA | TRBJ2-7 | TRBV12-3/TRBV12-4 | few | CASSFSLSSYEQYF | TGTGCCAGCAGTTTTTCCTTAAGCTCCTACGAGCAGTACTTC
TRBD1 | TRBJ1-2 | TRBV10-3 | NA | CAISDGTAPDGYTF | TGTGCCATCAGTGACGGGACAGCACCCGATGGCTACACCTTC
NA | TRBJ2-7 | TRBV13 | NA | CASSLLATPYEQYF | TGTGCCAGCAGCCTCCTAGCGACCCCCTACGAGCAGTACTTC
NA | TRBJ2-5 | TRBV18 | few | CASSPTAGQETQYF | TGTGCCAGCTCACCAACCGCAGGACAAGAGACCCAGTACTTC
TRBD2 | TRBJ2-7 | TRBV15 | NA | CATSRGLAGGRENYEQYF | TGTGCCACCAGCAGGGGACTAGCGGGAGGTCGGGAGAACTACGAGCAGTACTTC
NA | TRBJ1-1 | TRBV14 | NA | CASSPTRTPRGNTEAFF | TGTGCCAGCAGCCCAACTCGGACACCGAGGGGGAACACTGAAGCTTTCTTT
NA | TRBJ2-1 | TRBV24-1 | NA | CATSDPSRTNEQFF | TGTGCCACCAGTGACCCTAGCAGGACCAATGAGCAGTTCTTC
NA | TRBJ2-7 | TRBV21-1 | NA | CASSTSGAAHPYEQYF | TGTGCCAGCAGCACGTCTGGAGCAGCCCACCCCTACGAGCAGTACTTC
TRBD2 | TRBJ2-1 | TRBV6-5 | NA | CASSYQGTSGPYNEQFF | TGTGCCAGCAGTTACCAAGGGACTAGCGGACCCTACAATGAGCAGTTCTTC
NA | TRBJ2-7 | TRBV6-2/TRBV6-3 | NA | CASSYALVTYEQYF | TGTGCCAGCAGTTACGCACTGGTTACCTACGAGCAGTACTTC
TRBD2 | TRBJ2-5 | TRBV11-2 | NA | CASSLLAVTPTQYF | TGTGCCAGCAGCTTACTAGCGGTTACTCCGACCCAGTACTTC
TRBD2 | TRBJ2-1 | TRBV27 | few | CASSSLAALPEQFF | TGTGCCAGCAGTTCCCTAGCGGCCCTTCCTGAGCAGTTCTTC
NA | TRBJ1-2 | TRBV5-1 | NA | CASSLEWAGRGYTF | TGCGCCAGCAGCTTGGAATGGGCGGGACGAGGCTACACCTTC
NA | TRBJ1-6 | TRBV20-1 | NA | CSASVPSALALHF | TGCAGTGCTAGTGTCCCCTCGGCCCTGGCCCTCCACTTT
NA | TRBJ2-5 | TRBV7-3 | NA | CASSFAGKQETQYF | TGTGCCAGCAGCTTCGCGGGGAAACAAGAGACCCAGTACTTC
NA | TRBJ1-1 | TRBV24-1 | NA | CATSGSTVNTEAFF | TGTGCCACCAGTGGTTCGACAGTGAACACTGAAGCTTTCTTT
NA | TRBJ2-1 | TRBV4-2 | NA | CASSQEGGASRYNEQFF | TGTGCCAGCAGCCAAGAGGGGGGGGCTAGCCGGTACAATGAGCAGTTCTTC
TRBD1 | TRBJ2-7 | TRBV9 | NA | CASSVDGTGGYEQYF | TGTGCCAGCAGCGTAGACGGGACAGGGGGCTACGAGCAGTACTTC
NA | TRBJ2-7 | TRBV29-1 | NA | CSVAGGLSSYEQYF | TGCAGCGTTGCCGGCGGACTAAGCTCCTACGAGCAGTACTTC
NA | TRBJ2-3 | TRBV27 | NA | CASSFWRGEGDTQYF | TGTGCCAGCAGTTTTTGGAGGGGAGAAGGAGATACGCAGTATTTT
NA | TRBJ2-7 | TRBV10-3 | few | CAISDSGSVEQYF | TGTGCCATCAGTGATTCAGGGTCCGTCGAGCAGTACTTC
TRBD2 | TRBJ2-1 | TRBV20-1 | NA | CSATLLAVKSYNEQFF | TGCAGTGCAACCCTACTAGCGGTCAAATCCTACAATGAGCAGTTCTTC
TRBD2 | TRBJ2-7 | TRBV27 | NA | CASMGLVGTEQYF | TGTGCCAGCATGGGACTAGTAGGAACCGAGCAGTACTTC
NA | TRBJ1-6 | TRBV5-1 | NA | CASSTRPHGDNSPLHF | TGCGCCAGCTCAACTCGCCCCCACGGAGATAATTCACCCCTCCACTTT
NA | TRBJ1-4 | TRBV4-1 | NA | CASSQGQTNEKLFF | TGCGCCAGCAGCCAAGGGCAGACGAATGAAAAACTGTTTTTT
NA | TRBJ1-5 | TRBV20-1 | few | CSARDSGRFNQPQHF | TGCAGTGCTAGAGATAGTGGCAGGTTCAATCAGCCCCAGCATTTT
NA | TRBJ2-7 | TRBV6-2/TRBV6-3 | few | CASSRGLNYEQYF | TGTGCCAGCAGTCGGGGACTCAACTACGAGCAGTACTTC
TRBD2 | TRBJ2-4 | TRBV12-3/TRBV12-4 | NA | CASSPRGGLAAKNIQYF | TGTGCCAGCAGTCCGAGAGGGGGACTAGCGGCCAAAAACATTCAGTACTTC
TRBD2 | TRBJ2-7 | TRBV12-3/TRBV12-4 | NA | CASSWAGGPSEQYF | TGTGCCAGCAGTTGGGCGGGAGGACCCTCCGAGCAGTACTTC